The 26 T cell receptor beta chains given below trace back to one sample, sequenced in a study of cytomegalovirus exposure and HLA in healthy donors. 60 Vbeta and 13 Jbeta primers were used in PCR. Measured with immunoSEQ multiplex PCR; TCRdb has only the in-frame clones, and not every one. The sample holds about 130,000 clones, approximately 83% seen once. Specimen: PBMCs. Receptor source: a girl aged 2 to 10 in good health and CMV-seronegative.

This clone appeared a single time. V usage is TRBV2 and J usage is TRBJ1-3; 7 bases match TRBD1. The CDR3 is made up of 20 amino acids. The V segment lost 0 bases and the J segment 0 bases; nucleotides outside the gene matches: 14. Germline values: CDR1 SNHLY, CDR2 FYNNEI. The CDR3 protein is CASSEALQGVLIYSGNTIYF. As DNA, the CDR3 is TGTGCCAGCAGTGAAGCGCTTCAGGGGGTATTGATATACTCTGGAAACACCATATATTTT.

This clone was found a few times. The chain links TRBV2 to TRBJ2-5; 7 nucleotides align to TRBD2. The CDR3 has 15 amino acids. Per the germline V gene, CDR1 is SNHLY and CDR2 is FYNNEI. J lost 2 bases, V lost 6 bases, and 9 bases had no gene match. Here the CDR3 reads CASSPLASSQETQYF. The CDR3 nucleotides read TGTGCCAGCAGCCCACTAGCGAGTTCTCAAGAGACCCAGTACTTC.

The chain employs TRBV19 and TRBJ2-4; D gene ambiguous. Germline V gives CDR1 LNHDA, CDR2 SQIVND (reference sequence). Trimming pared 5 bases from V and 7 bases from J, leaving 9 bases between. This CDR3 has 12 amino acids. The CDR3 is CASSPRANIQYF. CDR3 bases: TGTGCCAGTAGTCCCCGCGCGAACATTCAGTACTTC. Combining the CDR3 with reference TRBV19 and TRBJ2-4 gives the whole variable domain DGGITQSPKYLFRKEGQNVTLSCEQNLNHDAMYWYRQDPGQGLRLIYYSQIVNDFQKGDIAEGYSVSREKKESFPLTVTSAQKNPTAFYLCASSPRANIQYFGAGTRLSVL.

The V and J genes are TRBV14 and TRBJ2-4; the D gene is possibly TRBD2 (6 bases). The CDR3 consists of 15 residues. Trimming removed 1 base at V and 15 bases at J, with 22 bases between. The germline V gene encodes CDR1 SGHDN and CDR2 FVKESK. DNA of the CDR3: TGTGCCAGCAGCCAAGTAGGACCCACTGGCGGGATGATGTACTTC. Translation: CASSQVGPTGGMMYF.

This clone was observed a single time. The J gene is TRBJ2-3, the V gene TRBV6-5; 7 nucleotides line up with TRBD2. The junction had 6 bases not matched to a gene; V was cut back by 2 bases and J by 7 bases. CDR1 is MNHEY and CDR2 is SVGAGI in the germline V gene. The CDR3 extends over 14 amino acids. The CDR3 DNA follows: TGTGCCAGCAGTTACCGGCGGGGGAGTAATACGCAGTATTTT. Encoded protein: CASSYRRGSNTQYF.

The gene calls are TRBV7-3 and TRBJ2-1; D may be TRBD1 (5 bases). This CDR3 has 13 amino acids. Trimming took 2 bases from V and 9 from J, leaving 11 bases between them. CDR1 is SGHTA, CDR2 FQGTGA, per germline. CDR3 sequence reads: CASSLPPRGEQFF. In DNA form, the CDR3 reads TGTGCCAGCAGCTTACCCCCTAGGGGTGAGCAGTTCTTC.

The gene calls are TRBV5-1 and TRBJ2-7, with 8 bases fitting TRBD1. The germline gives CDR1 SGHRS, CDR2 YFSETQ. The CDR3 consists of 14 residues. The junction had 3 bases not matched to a gene; V was cut back by 4 bases and J by 0 bases. CDR3 sequence: CASSLTGDSYEQYF. DNA of the CDR3: TGCGCCAGCAGCCTGACAGGGGACTCCTACGAGCAGTACTTC. Looking up the rest from reference TRBV5-1 and TRBJ2-7 gives the full variable domain: KAGVTQTPRYLIKTRGQQVTLSCSPISGHRSVSWYQQTPGQGLQFLFEYFSETQRNKGNFPGRFSGRQFSNSRSEMNVSTLELGDSALYLCASSLTGDSYEQYFGPGTRLTVT.

V is TRBV27 and J is TRBJ2-5; 8 bases fit TRBD2. CDR3 length: 14 amino acids. Trimming took 2 bases from V and 2 from J; bases not matched to a gene: 1. Germline loops: CDR1 MNHEY, CDR2 SMNVEV (reference sequence). CDR3: CASSLRLAQETQYF. CDR3 coding DNA: TGTGCCAGCAGTTTACGACTAGCGCAAGAGACCCAGTACTTC.

This sequence joins TRBV13 and TRBJ1-1, with TRBD1 matching over 8 bases. Germline assignment: CDR1 PRHDT and CDR2 FYEKMQ (reference sequence). V lost 4 bases, J lost 5 bases, and 3 bases stayed unmatched. The CDR3 extends over 13 amino acids. For the CDR3, the DNA is TGTGCCAGCAGCTCGACAGGGGAGACTGAAGCTTTCTTT. Translating it yields CASSSTGETEAFF. The full variable domain, completed using reference TRBV13 and TRBJ1-1, is AAGVIQSPRHLIKEKRETATLKCYPIPRHDTVYWYQQGPGQDPQFLISFYEKMQSDKGSIPDRFSAQQFSDYHSELNMSSLELGDSALYFCASSSTGETEAFFGQGTRLTVV.

The chain recombines TRBV27 with TRBJ1-1; TRBD1 matches 8 bases. The CDR3 contains 13 residues. Looked up from germline, CDR1 is MNHEY and CDR2 is SMNVEV (reference sequence). V dropped 8 bases and J dropped 3; count of bases not matched to a gene: 5. The CDR3 spells CASGYRGDTEAFF. In DNA, the CDR3 is TGTGCCAGCGGTTACAGGGGGGACACTGAAGCTTTCTTT.

The chain employs TRBV5-1 and TRBJ2-7; 10 bases align to TRBD1. CDR1 and CDR2 from the germline V gene are SGHRS and YFSETQ. J gave up 2 bases and V 4 bases, and 3 bases lay outside the gene matches. CDR3 length: 14 amino acids. CDR3 sequence: CASSTDRGPYEQYF. CDR3 DNA: TGCGCCAGCAGCACCGACAGGGGGCCCTACGAGCAGTACTTC.

The V call is TRBV6-6, the J call TRBJ1-6, with D hard to call. Germline V gives CDR1 MNHNY, CDR2 SVGAGI (reference sequence). The CDR3 runs to 15 residues. The V end lost 6 bases, the J end lost 10 bases, and 19 bases lay between the germline ends. The CDR3 sequence is CASRDEAIGDSPLHF. The DNA for the CDR3 is TGTGCCAGCAGAGACGAGGCCATCGGTGACTCACCCCTCCACTTT.

This chain connects TRBV11-1 to TRBJ2-3, with 7 bases aligning to TRBD2. CDR3 length equals 18 residues. J was trimmed by 0 bases and V by 5 bases; bases with no gene match: 14. Germline V gives CDR1 SGHAT, CDR2 FQDESV (reference sequence). DNA for the CDR3: TGTGCCAGCAGCCCCAAAATCCGACTAGCTGTTAGCACAGATACGCAGTATTTT. Its translation: CASSPKIRLAVSTDTQYF. The full variable domain, rest sourced from reference TRBV11-1 and TRBJ2-3, is EAEVAQSPRYKITEKSQAVAFWCDPISGHATLYWYRQILGQGPELLVQFQDESVVDDSQLPKDRFSAERLKGVDSTLKIQPAELGDSAMYLCASSPKIRLAVSTDTQYFGPGTRLTVL.

J is TRBJ2-3 and V is TRBV7-3, with D perhaps TRBD2 (6 bases). The CDR3 runs 15 residues. Germline V gives CDR1 SGHTA, CDR2 FQGTGA. Trimming took off 2 bases at V and 4 bases at J, with 13 bases between the two ends. The CDR3: CASSLLSGGADTQYF. The CDR3 bases are TGTGCCAGCAGCTTACTTAGCGGTGGGGCAGATACGCAGTATTTT.

The rearrangement joins TRBV25-1 to TRBJ2-1; 7 nucleotides line up with TRBD1. Trimming cost V 0 bases and J 10 bases; bases outside gene matches: 3. The CDR3 is made up of 13 amino acids. Germline V gene lookup returns CDR1 MGHDK and CDR2 SYGVNS. The CDR3, as DNA: TGTGCCAGCAGTGAATATAGGGGGCCGGAGCAGTTCTTC. Its protein is CASSEYRGPEQFF.

The V and J genes are TRBV7-2 and TRBJ2-3, with 9 bases identical to TRBD2. With V trimmed by 3 bases and J by 3 bases, 4 bases remained unmatched. Germline values: CDR1 SGHTA, CDR2 FQGNSA. This CDR3 is built from 15 residues. The CDR3 region is CASSFRGGGTDTQYF. Here the CDR3 DNA reads TGTGCCAGCAGCTTTCGCGGGGGGGGTACAGATACGCAGTATTTT.

J is TRBJ2-1 and V is TRBV29-1; D call uncertain. Germline CDR1 and CDR2: SQVTM and ANQGSEA. The CDR3 has 14 residues. The V end lost 4 bases, the J end lost 0 bases, and 10 bases lay between the germline ends. CDR3 DNA sequence: TGCAGCGTTGGACCGAGGAGCTCCTACAATGAGCAGTTCTTC. Its translation: CSVGPRSSYNEQFF.

The J gene is TRBJ2-7, the V gene TRBV7-9; weak D call: TRBD2 (5 bases). The V gene's germline CDR1 is SEHNR and CDR2 FQNEAQ (reference sequence). The CDR3 is made up of 15 amino acids. V was pared by 4 bases and J by 4 bases, with 17 bases between. CDR3 residues: CASSSLTRSEYEQYF. Written as DNA, the CDR3 is TGTGCCAGCAGCTCCCTCACTAGGTCTGAGTACGAGCAGTACTTC.

This clone was counted a single time. This chain joins TRBV6-5 and TRBJ2-5, with 7 bases matching TRBD1. With the DNA end fitting TRBJ2-7 better, the J assignment may be wrong. Germline-derived CDR1 and CDR2 are MNHEY and SVGAGI. This CDR3 has 14 amino acids. CDR3 region: CASSSTGPSYEQYF. Here the CDR3 DNA reads TGTGCCAGCAGTTCGACAGGGCCCTCCTACGAGCAGTACTTC.

This chain uses TRBV19 with TRBJ1-3, with D maybe TRBD1 (6 bases). Trimming left V 8 bases short and J 0 bases short, with 20 bases between. This CDR3 has 17 amino acids. Germline CDR1 is LNHDA and CDR2 is SQIVND (reference sequence). CDR3 DNA: TGTGCCAGTGCCCTGGACAGAACTATCAGCTCTGGAAACACCATATATTTT. It yields the protein CASALDRTISSGNTIYF.

The V call is TRBV27, the J call TRBJ2-5; 13 bases line up with TRBD2. The closer fit of TRBJ2-7 to the DNA end suggests the J call may be wrong. Germline CDR1 reads MNHEY; CDR2 reads SMNVEV (reference sequence). The CDR3 runs to 18 residues. CDR3 sequence (DNA): TGTGCCAGCTCCTTGGCGGGAATACTAGCGGGAGGGTCCTACGAGCAGTACTTC. The encoded protein is CASSLAGILAGGSYEQYF.

V usage is TRBV18 and J usage is TRBJ1-2; 7 bases fit TRBD1. CDR1 and CDR2 (germline): KGHSH, LQKENI. The CDR3 has 14 residues. The V and J ends lost 1 base and 3 bases, in that order; junction bases with no gene match: 2. This CDR3 is CASSPQGADYGYTF. The CDR3 DNA reads as TGTGCCAGCTCACCACAGGGGGCGGACTATGGCTACACCTTC.

The chain has TRBV6-4 and TRBJ2-1; 7 bases fit TRBD2. V lost 6 bases and J lost 6; bases outside the gene matches: 11. The CDR3 length is 15 residues. CDR1 MRHNA and CDR2 SNTAGT come from the germline V gene. CDR3 protein: CASSEIGGSVNEQFF. The CDR3 DNA follows: TGTGCCAGCAGCGAAATCGGGGGGTCTGTCAATGAGCAGTTCTTC.

The chain couples TRBV5-6 to TRBJ2-1; 7 bases fit TRBD2. V shed 4 bases and J 4 bases; nucleotides not matched to a gene: 17. Germline CDR1 and CDR2: SGHDT and YYEEEE. This CDR3 has 18 amino acids. The CDR3 is CASSPSLAEWGDYNEQFF. CDR3 nucleotides: TGTGCCAGCAGCCCCTCTCTAGCGGAGTGGGGGGATTACAATGAGCAGTTCTTC.

The V and J genes are TRBV27 and TRBJ2-3, with D tentatively TRBD1 (5 bases). Between the trimmed V and J ends, which lost 6 bases and 7 bases, there was a span of 14 bases. The CDR3 is made up of 13 amino acids. Germline CDR1 is MNHEY and CDR2 is SMNVEV (reference sequence). The DNA of the CDR3 is TGTGCCAGCAGGCCAACAGGATCTCATACGCAGTATTTT. It yields the protein CASRPTGSHTQYF.

J is TRBJ1-2 and V is TRBV7-7; TRBD1 matches at 7 bases. J gave up 2 bases and V 5 bases, and 5 bases lay outside the gene matches. Germline lookup yields CDR1 SSHAT and CDR2 FNYEAQ (reference sequence). The CDR3 extends over 14 amino acids. The CDR3 loop reads CASSPMTGNYGYTF. The DNA of the CDR3 is TGTGCCAGCAGCCCAATGACAGGGAACTATGGCTACACCTTC.